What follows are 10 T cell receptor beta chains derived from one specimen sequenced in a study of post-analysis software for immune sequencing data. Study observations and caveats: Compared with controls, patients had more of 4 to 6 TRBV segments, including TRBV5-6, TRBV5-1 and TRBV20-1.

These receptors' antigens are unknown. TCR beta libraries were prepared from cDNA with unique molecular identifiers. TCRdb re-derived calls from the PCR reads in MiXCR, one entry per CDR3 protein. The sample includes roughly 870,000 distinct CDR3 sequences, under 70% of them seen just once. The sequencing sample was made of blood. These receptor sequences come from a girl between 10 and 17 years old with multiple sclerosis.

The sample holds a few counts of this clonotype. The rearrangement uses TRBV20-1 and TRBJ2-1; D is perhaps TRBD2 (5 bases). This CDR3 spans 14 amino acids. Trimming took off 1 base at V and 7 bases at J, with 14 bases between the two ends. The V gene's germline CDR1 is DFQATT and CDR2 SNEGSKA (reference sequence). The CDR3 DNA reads TGCAGTGCTAGAGTCCTCATCCGCGGGAATGAGCAGTTCTTC. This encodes CSARVLIRGNEQFF.

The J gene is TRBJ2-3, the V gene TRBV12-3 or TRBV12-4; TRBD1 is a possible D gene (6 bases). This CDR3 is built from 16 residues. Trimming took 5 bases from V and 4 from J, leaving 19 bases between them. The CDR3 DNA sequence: TGTGCCAGCAGTCCCGGGACACGGGGCGTCCCAGATACGCAGTATTTT. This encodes CASSPGTRGVPDTQYF.

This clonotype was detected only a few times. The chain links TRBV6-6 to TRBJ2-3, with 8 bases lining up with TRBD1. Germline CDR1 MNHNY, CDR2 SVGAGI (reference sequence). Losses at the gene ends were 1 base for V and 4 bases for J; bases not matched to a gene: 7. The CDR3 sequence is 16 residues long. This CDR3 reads CASSYFTGGMADTQYF. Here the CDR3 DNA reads TGTGCCAGCAGTTACTTCACAGGGGGGATGGCAGATACGCAGTATTTT.

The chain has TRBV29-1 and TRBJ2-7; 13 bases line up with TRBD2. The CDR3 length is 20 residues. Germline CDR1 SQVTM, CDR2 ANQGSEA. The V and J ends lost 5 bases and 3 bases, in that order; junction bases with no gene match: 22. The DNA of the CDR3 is TGCAGCGTTCACCTATTAACCACAGGTGCCCGGACTAGCGGGAGCTACGAGCAGTACTTC. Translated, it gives CSVHLLTTGARTSGSYEQYF.

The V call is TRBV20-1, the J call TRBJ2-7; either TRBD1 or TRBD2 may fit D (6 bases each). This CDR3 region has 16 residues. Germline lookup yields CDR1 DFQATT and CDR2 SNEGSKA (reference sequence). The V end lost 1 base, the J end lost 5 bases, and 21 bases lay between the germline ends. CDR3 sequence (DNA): TGCAGTGCTAGAGCAGTGAGGGGGGAGCTCAGCCACGAGCAGTACTTC. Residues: CSARAVRGELSHEQYF.

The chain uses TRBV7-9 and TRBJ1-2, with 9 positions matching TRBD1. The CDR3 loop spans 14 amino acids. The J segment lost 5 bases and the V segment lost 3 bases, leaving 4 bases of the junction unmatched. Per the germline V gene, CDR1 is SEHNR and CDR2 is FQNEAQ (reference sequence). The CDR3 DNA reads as TGTGCCAGCAGCTTCGGACAGGGGACGTATGGCTACACCTTC. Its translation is CASSFGQGTYGYTF.

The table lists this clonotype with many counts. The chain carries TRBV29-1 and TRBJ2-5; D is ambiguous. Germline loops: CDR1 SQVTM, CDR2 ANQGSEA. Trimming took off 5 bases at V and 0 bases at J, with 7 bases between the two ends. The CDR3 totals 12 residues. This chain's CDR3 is CSVRRYQETQYF. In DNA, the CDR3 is TGCAGCGTTAGAAGGTACCAAGAGACCCAGTACTTC. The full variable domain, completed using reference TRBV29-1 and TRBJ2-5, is SAVISQKPSRDICQRGTSLTIQCQVDSQVTMMFWYRQQPGQSLTLIATANQGSEATYESGFVIDKFPISRPNLTFSTLTVSNMSPEDSSIYLCSVRRYQETQYFGPGTRLLVL.

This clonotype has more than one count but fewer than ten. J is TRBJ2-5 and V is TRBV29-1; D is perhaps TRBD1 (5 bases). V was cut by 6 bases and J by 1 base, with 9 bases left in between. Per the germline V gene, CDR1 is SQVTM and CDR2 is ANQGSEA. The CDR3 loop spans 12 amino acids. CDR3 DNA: TGCAGCGTGCCGGACACCCAAGAGACCCAGTACTTC. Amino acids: CSVPDTQETQYF.

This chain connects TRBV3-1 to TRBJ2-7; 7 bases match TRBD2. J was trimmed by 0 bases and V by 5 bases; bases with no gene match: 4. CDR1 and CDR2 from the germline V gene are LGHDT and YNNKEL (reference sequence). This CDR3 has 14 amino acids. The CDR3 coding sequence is TGTGCCAGCAGCGACCCTAGCGGCTCCTACGAGCAGTACTTC. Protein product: CASSDPSGSYEQYF.

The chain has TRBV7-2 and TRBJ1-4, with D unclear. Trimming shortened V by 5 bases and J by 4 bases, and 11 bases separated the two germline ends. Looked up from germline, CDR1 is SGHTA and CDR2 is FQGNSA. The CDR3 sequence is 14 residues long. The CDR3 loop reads CASSTGRYNEKLFF. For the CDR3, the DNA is TGTGCCAGCAGCACGGGTCGCTATAATGAAAAACTGTTTTTT. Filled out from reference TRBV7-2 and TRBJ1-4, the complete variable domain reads GAGVSQSPSNKVTEKGKDVELRCDPISGHTALYWYRQSLGQGLEFLIYFQGNSAPDKSGLPSDRFSAERTGGSVSTLTIQRTQQEDSAVYLCASSTGRYNEKLFFGSGTQLSVL.